Listed below are T cell receptor beta chains from one sample, sequenced in a study of blood T cell repertoires in COVID-19. The method was immunoSEQ multiplex PCR; TCRdb's version includes in-frame clones alone and lacks a portion of them. The sample contains about 460,000 clones, about 88% of which appear only once. Sequencing input: PBMCs or T cells enriched from blood (not recorded which). The receptors come from a woman in her fifties or sixties who had recovered from COVID-19. Each CDR3 is given with its conserved first and last residue. A D gene is named only where the DNA matches it firmly. Where a row states a size, it is once, few, many or the class of an expanded clone; other rows omit it.

J gene	V gene	clone size	CDR3 length	D gene	CDR3 protein	CDR3 DNA
TRBJ2-1	TRBV7-6	.	15	TRBD2	CASSLVRRGGGEQFF	TGTGCCAGCAGCTTAGTTCGACGGGGGGGTGGTGAGCAGTTCTTC
TRBJ2-3	TRBV2	.	13	.	CASSGHSTDTQYF	TGTGCCAGCAGTGGGCATAGCACAGATACGCAGTATTTT
TRBJ2-2	TRBV10-1	.	15	TRBD1	CASSDLQGATGELFF	TGCGCCAGCAGTGACTTACAGGGGGCAACCGGGGAGCTGTTTTTT
TRBJ1-6	TRBV30	.	17	.	CAWSVPLGAGGGSPLHF	TGTGCCTGGAGTGTACCCCTCGGGGCAGGCGGGGGGTCACCCCTCCACTTT
TRBJ2-3	TRBV4-1	.	15	.	CASSQVGDGQRTQYF	TGCGCCAGCAGCCAAGTAGGAGACGGACAGAGGACGCAGTATTTT
TRBJ1-5	TRBV7-9	.	16	TRBD1	CASSHGTGTGNQPQHF	TGTGCCAGCAGCCATGGAACCGGGACAGGAAATCAGCCCCAGCATTTT
TRBJ2-1	TRBV10-2	once	17	TRBD2	CASTGLGGGESYNEQFF	TGCGCCAGCACCGGACTCGGCGGGGGGGAGTCCTACAATGAGCAGTTCTTC
TRBJ1-2	TRBV14	few	12	.	CASSQAGIGYTF	TGTGCCAGCAGCCAAGCGGGGATTGGCTACACCTTC
TRBJ1-2	TRBV5-1	once	17	.	CASSPEGRRGANYGYTF	TGCGCCAGCAGCCCGGAAGGACGTCGGGGAGCTAACTATGGCTACACCTTC
TRBJ2-5	TRBV7-9	.	14	TRBD1	CASSSTGHVETQYF	TGTGCCAGCAGCTCGACAGGGCACGTGGAGACCCAGTACTTC
TRBJ1-4	TRBV19	once	12	.	CASIGRGEKLFF	TGTGCCAGTATCGGGCGGGGGGAAAAACTGTTTTTT
TRBJ2-3	TRBV24-1	.	15	TRBD2	CATSSLRGGKDTQYF	TGTGCCACCAGTAGCTTGCGGGGGGGCAAAGATACGCAGTATTTT
TRBJ1-4	TRBV4-1	.	15	TRBD1	CASSPTGTVGEKLFF	TGCGCCAGCAGCCCCACCGGGACAGTGGGTGAAAAACTGTTTTTT
TRBJ1-2	TRBV18	.	14	TRBD1	CASSPPGTGRGYTF	TGTGCCAGCTCACCCCCCGGGACAGGGAGAGGCTACACCTTC
TRBJ2-7	TRBV2	.	13	.	CASSAGQGGEQYF	TGTGCCAGCAGTGCGGGGCAGGGGGGCGAGCAGTACTTC
TRBJ2-3	TRBV6-6	.	14	TRBD1	CASSDRGGHDTQYF	TGTGCCAGCAGTGACAGGGGTGGGCACGATACGCAGTATTTT
TRBJ1-2	TRBV30	.	14	.	CAWSSKSANYGYTF	TGTGCCTGGAGTTCAAAGTCAGCTAACTATGGCTACACCTTC
TRBJ2-5	TRBV15	.	16	TRBD1	CATSRGGQGVGETQYF	TGTGCCACCAGCAGAGGGGGACAGGGGGTTGGAGAGACCCAGTACTTC
TRBJ1-4	TRBV5-4	.	15	.	CASSPGPGNNEKLFF	TGTGCCAGCAGCCCGGGTCCAGGGAATAATGAAAAACTGTTTTTT
TRBJ1-1	TRBV29-1	.	12	.	CSVERGRVEAFF	TGCAGCGTTGAACGGGGAAGGGTTGAAGCTTTCTTT
TRBJ2-3	TRBV5-4	.	14	TRBD1	CASSLDRGRDTQYF	TGTGCCAGCAGCTTGGACAGGGGAAGAGATACGCAGTATTTT
TRBJ2-5	TRBV11-2	.	16	TRBD2	CASSSAPGTSGEAQYF	TGTGCCAGCAGCTCAGCGCCCGGGACTAGCGGGGAGGCCCAGTACTTC
TRBJ1-3	TRBV27	.	14	.	CASSLKGGGNTIYF	TGTGCCAGCAGTTTAAAAGGGGGAGGAAACACCATATATTTT
TRBJ2-3	TRBV7-9	.	14	.	CASRRAGITDTQYF	TGTGCCAGCCGCCGGGCGGGAATCACAGATACGCAGTATTTT